What follows are 23 T cell receptor beta chains derived from one specimen sequenced in a study of blood T cells in healthy people across ages. Using a J-beta primer mix together with a sample-barcoded 5' primer, a second PCR was run for roughly 6 to 11 cycles. MiXCR was run by TCRdb on the 5' RACE reads, yielding one entry per CDR3 protein. The sample contains about 800,000 distinct CDR3 sequences, roughly 50% of which appear only once. The sample taken for sequencing was blood. Source of these receptors: a man aged 30 to 45 in good health.

The CDR3 here is CASSPPTGRGMYEQYF. The CDR3 DNA reads as TGTGCCAGCTCACCACCGACAGGGCGTGGGATGTACGAGCAGTACTTC. The V gene is TRBV18, the J gene TRBJ2-7, with 7 bases that match TRBD1. The CDR3 has 16 amino acids. Germline V CDR1 and CDR2: KGHSH, LQKENI. V was pared by 0 bases and J by 4 bases, with 9 bases of the junction left unmatched.

V is TRBV20-1 and J is TRBJ2-3; no firm D call. Germline CDR1 reads DFQATT; CDR2 reads SNEGSKA (reference sequence). This CDR3 contains 15 residues. V lost 6 bases and J 0 bases, leaving 16 bases between the germline ends. The CDR3 nucleotides read TGCAGTGCCCATCCAATCGCGGCTAGCACAGATACGCAGTATTTT. Amino acid sequence: CSAHPIAASTDTQYF.

V usage is TRBV7-3 and J usage is TRBJ1-2, with a possible D match to TRBD1 (6 bases). CDR1 SGHTA and CDR2 FQGTGA come from the germline V gene. V lost 5 bases and J lost 8, with 15 bases in between. CDR3 size: 13 residues. The CDR3 nucleotides are TGTGCCAGCAGCCAACGGGGGGCTGGCGGCTACACCTTC. The encoded protein is CASSQRGAGGYTF.

Only a few counts were recorded for this clonotype. This sequence joins TRBV4-2 and TRBJ2-3; D unclear. This CDR3 has 17 amino acids. Trimming removed 4 bases at V and 1 base at J, with 18 bases between. The germline gives CDR1 LGHNA, CDR2 YNFKEQ. CDR3 loop: CASSLRSPPSGTDTQYF. The CDR3 DNA is TGTGCCAGCAGCCTTAGGAGCCCGCCTTCGGGCACAGATACGCAGTATTTT.

This clonotype has more than one count but fewer than ten. The gene calls are TRBV20-1 and TRBJ2-7; D is perhaps TRBD1 (6 bases). The V and J ends lost 6 bases and 3 bases respectively, with 15 bases between them. CDR1 is DFQATT, CDR2 SNEGSKA, per germline (reference sequence). This CDR3 is 13 amino acids long. The CDR3 reads CSAEGETHYEQYF. DNA for the CDR3: TGCAGTGCCGAGGGGGAGACCCACTACGAGCAGTACTTC.

This sequence joins TRBV20-1 and TRBJ2-2, with D tentatively TRBD2 (5 bases). Trimming took 6 bases from V and 6 from J, leaving 17 bases between them. Germline V gene sequence: CDR1 DFQATT, CDR2 SNEGSKA (reference sequence). The CDR3 has 14 amino acids. This CDR3 reads CSATSAKGAGELFF. The CDR3 DNA is TGCAGTGCGACCTCGGCCAAGGGAGCCGGGGAGCTGTTTTTT.

The gene calls are TRBV4-2 and TRBJ1-5, with D unresolved. Germline V gives CDR1 LGHNA, CDR2 YNFKEQ. V shed 4 bases and J shed 4 bases, with 14 bases lying between them. This CDR3 is built from 15 residues. The CDR3 DNA reads as TGTGCCAGCAGCCTATACCTCGTGCGGAATCAGCCCCAGCATTTT. Protein sequence: CASSLYLVRNQPQHF.

The V and J genes are TRBV30 and TRBJ1-2; D remains ambiguous. V lost 2 bases and J lost 8, with 9 bases in between. The CDR3 covers 11 residues. CDR1 is GTSNPN and CDR2 is SVGIG in the germline V gene (reference sequence). The CDR3 nucleotides read TGTGCCTGGAGTTGGGTAGCGGGCTACACCTTC. This encodes CAWSWVAGYTF. Together with reference TRBV30 and TRBJ1-2, the CDR3 gives the full variable domain: SQTIHQWPATLVQPVGSPLSLECTVEGTSNPNLYWYRQAAGRGLQLLFYSVGIGQISSEVPQNLSASRPQDRQFILSSKKLLLSDSGFYLCAWSWVAGYTFGSGTRLTVV.

V is TRBV30 and J is TRBJ2-7; 7 bases are shared with TRBD1. The V and J ends lost 1 base and 3 bases, in that order; junction bases with no gene match: 3. Germline V gene sequence: CDR1 GTSNPN, CDR2 SVGIG (reference sequence). The CDR3 contains 13 residues. The DNA for the CDR3 is TGTGCCTGGAGTGAGCAGGGGGTCTACGAGCAGTACTTC. This translates into CAWSEQGVYEQYF.

This chain links TRBV11-2 with TRBJ2-7; D is unclear. The germline V and J ends were trimmed by 7 bases and 3 bases, with 19 bases remaining between them. This CDR3 comprises 15 residues. The germline CDR1 and CDR2 sequences are SGHAT and FQNNGV. In DNA, the CDR3 is TGTGCCAGCATAGGCGAGAGTACCCTCCGCTACGAGCAGTACTTC. Translation gives CASIGESTLRYEQYF.

V gene TRBV5-1 combines with J gene TRBJ2-1, with 11 bases fitting TRBD1. There are 18 residues in the CDR3. Germline loops: CDR1 SGHRS, CDR2 YFSETQ. J lost 0 bases, V lost 3 bases, and 8 bases had no gene match. CDR3 in amino acids: CASSWGTGGSSSYNEQFF. CDR3 coding DNA: TGCGCCAGCAGCTGGGGGACAGGGGGGTCGAGCTCCTACAATGAGCAGTTCTTC.

This clonotype was picked up a small number of times. The chain employs TRBV6-2 or TRBV6-3 and TRBJ2-5; no clear D. The V gene's germline CDR1 is MNHEY and CDR2 SVGEGT. Deletions cut 2 bases from V and 13 bases from J, with 11 bases between. The CDR3 loop spans 11 amino acids. CDR3 in DNA: TGTGCCAGCAGTTACGTCCAGGCTCTGTACTTC. Protein: CASSYVQALYF.

This clonotype was seen a few times. The V call is TRBV6-5, the J call TRBJ2-7; 8 nucleotides match TRBD1. The ends lost 3 bases at V and 5 bases at J; junction bases unmatched: 3. CDR1 is MNHEY, CDR2 SVGAGI, per germline. The CDR3 is 13 residues long. The DNA for the CDR3 is TGTGCCAGCAGTTATAAGACAGGGGACGAGCAGTACTTC. Translation gives CASSYKTGDEQYF.

This rearrangement joins TRBV7-8 to TRBJ2-1; D remains unclear. Germline CDR1 and CDR2: SGHVS and FQNEAQ. The CDR3 covers 12 residues. Trimming stripped 5 bases from V and 6 bases from J, with 8 bases between. Here the CDR3 reads CASSRAFNEQFF. The CDR3 DNA reads TGTGCCAGCAGCCGCGCTTTCAATGAGCAGTTCTTC.

This clonotype was counted between two and nine times. The chain has TRBV6-2 or TRBV6-3 and TRBJ1-2, with D maybe TRBD1 (6 bases). CDR1 and CDR2 from the germline V gene are MNHEY and SVGEGT. V shed 6 bases and J shed 3 bases, with 14 bases lying between them. The CDR3 runs to 14 residues. The CDR3 nucleotides are TGTGCCAGCAGGACAGGTCCACTTCACTATGGCTACACCTTC. The encoded protein is CASRTGPLHYGYTF.

The V gene is TRBV13, the J gene TRBJ1-4, with a tentative D call TRBD1 (5 bases). The ends were cut back, 4 bases at V and 8 bases at J, with 11 bases in the middle. The V gene's germline CDR1 is PRHDT and CDR2 FYEKMQ (reference sequence). The CDR3 has 13 residues. The CDR3 nucleotides are TGTGCCAGCAGCTCCCGGGACGCAGAAAAACTGTTTTTT. This translates into CASSSRDAEKLFF.

The chain recombines TRBV6-1 with TRBJ2-5; weak D call: TRBD1 (5 bases). V lost 1 base, J lost 7 bases, and 10 bases lay in between. The CDR3 has 13 residues. Germline loops: CDR1 MNHNS, CDR2 SASEGT. The CDR3 sequence: CASSEGRVGTQYF. CDR3 nucleotides: TGTGCCAGCAGTGAAGGCAGGGTGGGGACCCAGTACTTC.

The V gene is TRBV7-9, the J gene TRBJ1-2; perhaps TRBD1 as D (5 bases). CDR3 length: 14 amino acids. Germline lookup yields CDR1 SEHNR and CDR2 FQNEAQ (reference sequence). The ends were cut back, 3 bases at V and 1 base at J, with 9 bases in the middle. DNA for the CDR3: TGTGCCAGCAGCTTTAAGACAGTTAACTATGGCTACACCTTC. This codes for CASSFKTVNYGYTF.

The chain is built from TRBV6-1 and TRBJ2-1; D may be TRBD1 or TRBD2 (5 bases each). Per germline, CDR1 MNHNS and CDR2 SASEGT. Trimming shortened V by 3 bases and J by 0 bases, and 12 bases separated the two germline ends. The CDR3 is 16 amino acids. The chain's CDR3 is CASSELGTSSYNEQFF. Written as DNA, the CDR3 is TGTGCCAGCAGTGAGCTAGGGACGAGCTCCTACAATGAGCAGTTCTTC.

CDR3 nucleotide sequence: TGCAGTGCTCCGGAGCCATTCTATGGCTACACCTTC. Protein: CSAPEPFYGYTF. This sequence joins TRBV20-1 and TRBJ1-2; D unclear. The CDR3 contains 12 residues. Germline V lookup: CDR1 DFQATT, CDR2 SNEGSKA (reference sequence). V was pared by 5 bases and J by 4 bases, with 11 bases between.

This clonotype occurred a few times. The junction differs from germline at one of its ends, possibly a read error. The chain recombines TRBV29-1 with TRBJ2-7, with TRBD2 as a possible D gene (5 bases). Germline CDR1 and CDR2: SQVTM and ANQGSEA. The CDR3 sequence is 13 residues long. CDR3 loop: CIAGLAEAYEQYF. Here the CDR3 DNA reads TGTATCGCGGGCCTGGCTGAAGCCTACGAGCAGTACTTC.

This sequence joins TRBV29-1 and TRBJ1-2; TRBD1 might be the D (5 bases). Trimming removed 6 bases at V and 0 bases at J, with 14 bases between. CDR1 and CDR2 (germline): SQVTM, ANQGSEA. This CDR3 contains 14 residues. CDR3 DNA sequence: TGCAGCGTGGATACAGGACAAGCTAACTATGGCTACACCTTC. Amino acids: CSVDTGQANYGYTF.

This clonotype came up a few times. This sequence joins TRBV4-1 and TRBJ2-7, with D uncertain. Germline CDR1 reads MGHRA; CDR2 reads YSYEKL. The CDR3 has 17 residues. V shed 1 base and J shed 0 bases, with 16 bases lying between them. The CDR3 DNA reads TGCGCCAGCAGCCAAGCTTACGGGCCTAGGAGCTCCTACGAGCAGTACTTC. Translation: CASSQAYGPRSSYEQYF.